The 4 T cell receptor beta chains listed next were all sequenced from one sample in a study of CD8+ T cells in alopecia areata. RNA, once extracted, was reverse transcribed into cDNA for use as the sequencing template. Profiling relied on immunoSEQ multiplex PCR, and the TCRdb table lists in-frame clones only, not all of them. The sample consists of 110,000 to 150,000 clones, around half of them appearing once. Documented treatment: oral pan-JAK inhibitor, 5-10 mg twice daily. The material was CD8+ T cells sorted from blood, obtained at week 4, from a patient treated with tofacitinib. The receptor source for this set is a human donor with alopecia areata.

V usage is TRBV2 and J usage is TRBJ2-5; TRBD1 matches 7 bases. Germline trimming cut 3 bases from V and 2 bases from J; bases unmatched to any gene: 3. Germline CDR1 is SNHLY and CDR2 is FYNNEI. This CDR3 has 14 residues. CDR3 residues: CASSDPGQQETQYF. The CDR3 DNA reads as TGTGCCAGCAGTGATCCGGGACAGCAAGAGACCCAGTACTTC. Looking up the rest from reference TRBV2 and TRBJ2-5 gives the full variable domain: EPEVTQTPSHQVTQMGQEVILRCVPISNHLYFYWYRQILGQKVEFLVSFYNNEISEKSEIFDDQFSVERPDGSNFTLKIRSTKLEDSAMYFCASSDPGQQETQYFGPGTRLLVL.

V is TRBV4-1 and J is TRBJ1-1; the D gene is possibly TRBD1 (6 bases). Germline loops: CDR1 MGHRA, CDR2 YSYEKL. Between the trimmed V and J ends, which lost 2 bases and 6 bases, there was a span of 13 bases. The CDR3 runs to 14 residues. The CDR3 nucleotides are TGCGCCAGCAGCCAAAGGGGCCCAGGGGCTGAAGCTTTCTTT. Amino acids: CASSQRGPGAEAFF.

This clone was observed a few times. The chain uses TRBV6-5 and TRBJ2-7; either TRBD1 or TRBD2 may supply D (5 bases each). The V and J ends lost 0 bases and 5 bases respectively, with 8 bases between them. CDR1 and CDR2 from the germline V gene are MNHEY and SVGAGI. The length of the CDR3 is 13 residues. For the CDR3, the DNA is TGTGCCAGCAGTTACTCGATGGGGGACGAGCAGTACTTC. This sequence encodes CASSYSMGDEQYF.

This clone was seen more than once but under ten times. The J gene is TRBJ2-7, the V gene TRBV29-1; 9 bases match TRBD2. Germline CDR1 reads SQVTM; CDR2 reads ANQGSEA. Unmatched junction bases numbered 14, after V lost 7 bases and J lost 4 bases. The CDR3 extends over 15 amino acids. The CDR3 DNA follows: TGCAGCGATCCTTCTAGCGGGGCCCGGGAATACGAGCAGTACTTC. It specifies CSDPSSGAREYEQYF.